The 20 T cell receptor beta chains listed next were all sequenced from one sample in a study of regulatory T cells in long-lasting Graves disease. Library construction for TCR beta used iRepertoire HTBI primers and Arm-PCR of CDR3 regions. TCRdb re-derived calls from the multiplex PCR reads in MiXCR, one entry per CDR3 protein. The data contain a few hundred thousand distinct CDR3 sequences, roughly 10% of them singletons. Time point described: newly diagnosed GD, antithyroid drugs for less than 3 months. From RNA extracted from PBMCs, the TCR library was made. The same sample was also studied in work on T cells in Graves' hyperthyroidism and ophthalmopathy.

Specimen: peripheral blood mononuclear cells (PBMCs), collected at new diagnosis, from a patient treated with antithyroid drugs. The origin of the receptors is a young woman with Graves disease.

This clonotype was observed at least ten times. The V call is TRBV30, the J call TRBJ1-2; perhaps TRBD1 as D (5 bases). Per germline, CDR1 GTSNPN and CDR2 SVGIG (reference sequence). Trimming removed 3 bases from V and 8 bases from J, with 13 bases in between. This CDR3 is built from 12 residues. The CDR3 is CAWSPTGEGYTF. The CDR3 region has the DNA TGTGCCTGGAGCCCTACGGGGGAAGGCTACACCTTC. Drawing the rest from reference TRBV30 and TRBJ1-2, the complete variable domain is SQTIHQWPATLVQPVGSPLSLECTVEGTSNPNLYWYRQAAGRGLQLLFYSVGIGQISSEVPQNLSASRPQDRQFILSSKKLLLSDSGFYLCAWSPTGEGYTFGSGTRLTVV.

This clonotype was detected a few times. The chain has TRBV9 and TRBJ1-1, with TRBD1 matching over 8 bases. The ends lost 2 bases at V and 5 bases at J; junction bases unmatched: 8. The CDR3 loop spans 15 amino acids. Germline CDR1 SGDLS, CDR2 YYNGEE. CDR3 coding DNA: TGTGCCAGCAGCGTCGATCCCACAGGGGGTACTGAAGCTTTCTTT. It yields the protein CASSVDPTGGTEAFF. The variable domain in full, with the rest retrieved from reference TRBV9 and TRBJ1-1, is DSGVTQTPKHLITATGQRVTLRCSPRSGDLSVYWYQQSLDQGLQFLIQYYNGEERAKGNILERFSAQQFPDLHSELNLSSLELGDSALYFCASSVDPTGGTEAFFGQGTRLTVV.

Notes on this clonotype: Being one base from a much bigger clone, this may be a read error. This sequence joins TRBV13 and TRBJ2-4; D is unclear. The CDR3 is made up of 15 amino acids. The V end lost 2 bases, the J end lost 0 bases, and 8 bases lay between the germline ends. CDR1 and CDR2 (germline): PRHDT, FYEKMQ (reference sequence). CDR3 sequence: CASSLRQVAKNIQYF. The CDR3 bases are TGTGCCAGCAGCTTACGACAAGTAGCCAAAAACATTCAGTACTTC.

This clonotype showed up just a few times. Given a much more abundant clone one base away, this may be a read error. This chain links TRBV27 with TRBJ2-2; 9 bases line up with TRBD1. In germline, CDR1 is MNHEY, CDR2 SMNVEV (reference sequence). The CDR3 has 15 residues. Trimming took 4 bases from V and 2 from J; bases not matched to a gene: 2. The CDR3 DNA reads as TGTGCCAGCAGTTGGGGACAGGGAAACACCGGGGAGCTGTTTTTT. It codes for CASSWGQGNTGELFF.

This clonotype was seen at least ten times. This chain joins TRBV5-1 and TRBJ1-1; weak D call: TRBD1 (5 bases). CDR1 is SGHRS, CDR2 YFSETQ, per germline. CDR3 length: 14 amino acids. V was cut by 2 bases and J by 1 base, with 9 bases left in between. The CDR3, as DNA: TGCGCCAGCAGCTTCAAGCAGGGGAACACTGAAGCTTTCTTT. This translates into CASSFKQGNTEAFF. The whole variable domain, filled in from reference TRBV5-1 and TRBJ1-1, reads KAGVTQTPRYLIKTRGQQVTLSCSPISGHRSVSWYQQTPGQGLQFLFEYFSETQRNKGNFPGRFSGRQFSNSRSEMNVSTLELGDSALYLCASSFKQGNTEAFFGQGTRLTVV.

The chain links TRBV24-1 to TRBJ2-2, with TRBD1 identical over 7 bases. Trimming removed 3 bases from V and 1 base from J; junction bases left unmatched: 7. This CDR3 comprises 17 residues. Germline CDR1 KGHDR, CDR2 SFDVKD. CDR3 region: CATSDPRTGKNTGELFF. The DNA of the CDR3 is TGTGCCACCAGTGATCCCCGGACAGGAAAGAACACCGGGGAGCTGTTTTTT.

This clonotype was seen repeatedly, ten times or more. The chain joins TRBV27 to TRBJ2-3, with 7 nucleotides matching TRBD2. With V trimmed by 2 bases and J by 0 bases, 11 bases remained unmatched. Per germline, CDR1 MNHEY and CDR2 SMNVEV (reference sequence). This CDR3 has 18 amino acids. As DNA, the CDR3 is TGTGCCAGCAGTTTAGGGGGGAGGGCCTTTCCGAGCACAGATACGCAGTATTTT. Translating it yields CASSLGGRAFPSTDTQYF.

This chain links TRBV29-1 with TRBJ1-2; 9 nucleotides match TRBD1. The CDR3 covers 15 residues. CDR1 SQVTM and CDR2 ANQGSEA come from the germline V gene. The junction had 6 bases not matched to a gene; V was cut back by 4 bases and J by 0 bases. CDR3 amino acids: CSVVGQGLANYGYTF. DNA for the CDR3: TGCAGCGTTGTAGGACAGGGGTTAGCTAACTATGGCTACACCTTC. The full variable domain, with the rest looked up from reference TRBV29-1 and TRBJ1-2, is SAVISQKPSRDICQRGTSLTIQCQVDSQVTMMFWYRQQPGQSLTLIATANQGSEATYESGFVIDKFPISRPNLTFSTLTVSNMSPEDSSIYLCSVVGQGLANYGYTFGSGTRLTVV.

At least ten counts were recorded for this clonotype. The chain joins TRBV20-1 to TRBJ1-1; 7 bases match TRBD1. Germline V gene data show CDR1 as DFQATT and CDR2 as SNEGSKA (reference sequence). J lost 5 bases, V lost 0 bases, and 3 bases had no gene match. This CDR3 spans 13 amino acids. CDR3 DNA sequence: TGCAGTGCTAGAGATCAGGGGGGGACTGAAGCTTTCTTT. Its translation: CSARDQGGTEAFF.

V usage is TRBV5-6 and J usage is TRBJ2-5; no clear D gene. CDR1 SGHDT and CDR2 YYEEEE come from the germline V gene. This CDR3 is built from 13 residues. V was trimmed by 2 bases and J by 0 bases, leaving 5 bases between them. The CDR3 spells CASSLTNQETQYF. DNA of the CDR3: TGTGCCAGCAGCTTAACTAACCAAGAGACCCAGTACTTC.

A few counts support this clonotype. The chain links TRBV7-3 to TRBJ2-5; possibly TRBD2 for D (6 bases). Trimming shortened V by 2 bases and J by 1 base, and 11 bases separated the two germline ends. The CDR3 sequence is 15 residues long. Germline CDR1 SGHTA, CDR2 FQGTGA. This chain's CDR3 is CASSLGWTIQETQYF. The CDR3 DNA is TGTGCCAGCAGCTTAGGGTGGACTATCCAAGAGACCCAGTACTTC.

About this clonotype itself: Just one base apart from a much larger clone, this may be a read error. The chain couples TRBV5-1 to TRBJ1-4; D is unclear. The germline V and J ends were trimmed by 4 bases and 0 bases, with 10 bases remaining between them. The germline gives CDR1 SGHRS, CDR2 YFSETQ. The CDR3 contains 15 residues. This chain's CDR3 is CASSPEPATNEKLFF. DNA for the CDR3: TGCGCCAGCAGCCCGGAACCTGCAACTAATGAAAAACTGTTTTTT. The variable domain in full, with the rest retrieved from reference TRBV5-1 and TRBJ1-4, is KAGVTQTPRYLIKTRGQQVTLSCSPISGHRSVSWYQQTPGQGLQFLFEYFSETQRNKGNFPGRFSGRQFSNSRSEMNVSTLELGDSALYLCASSPEPATNEKLFFGSGTQLSVL.

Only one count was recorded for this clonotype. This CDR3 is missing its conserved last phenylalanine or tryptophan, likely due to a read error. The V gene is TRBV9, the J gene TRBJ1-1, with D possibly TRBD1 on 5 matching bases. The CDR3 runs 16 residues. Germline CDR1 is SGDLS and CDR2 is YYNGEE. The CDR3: CAGSLDGAFWDTEAFL. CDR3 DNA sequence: TGTGCCGGCAGCTTAGATGGGGCGTTCTGGGACACTGAAGCTTTCCTT.

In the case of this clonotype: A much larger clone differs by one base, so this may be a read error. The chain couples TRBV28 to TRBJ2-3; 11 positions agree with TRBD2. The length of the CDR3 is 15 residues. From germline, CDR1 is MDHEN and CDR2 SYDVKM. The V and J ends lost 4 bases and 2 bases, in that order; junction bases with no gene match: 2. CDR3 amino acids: CASSWTSGYTDTQYF. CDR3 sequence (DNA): TGTGCCAGCAGTTGGACTAGCGGGTACACAGATACGCAGTATTTT.

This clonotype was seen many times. CDR3 loop: CATSSGTSGNLNDEQFF. CDR3 bases: TGTGCCACCAGCTCCGGGACTAGCGGGAATTTAAACGATGAGCAGTTCTTC. The V gene is TRBV24-1, the J gene TRBJ2-1, with 13 positions matching TRBD2. The V and J ends lost 7 bases and 8 bases, in that order; junction bases with no gene match: 13. This CDR3 comprises 17 residues. Germline CDR1 is KGHDR and CDR2 is SFDVKD.

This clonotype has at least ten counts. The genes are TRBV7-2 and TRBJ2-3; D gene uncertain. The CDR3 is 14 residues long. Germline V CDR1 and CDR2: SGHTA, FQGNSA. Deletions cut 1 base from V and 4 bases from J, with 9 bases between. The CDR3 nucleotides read TGTGCCAGCAGCTTAGTTTCCGGGTCAGATACGCAGTATTTT. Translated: CASSLVSGSDTQYF.

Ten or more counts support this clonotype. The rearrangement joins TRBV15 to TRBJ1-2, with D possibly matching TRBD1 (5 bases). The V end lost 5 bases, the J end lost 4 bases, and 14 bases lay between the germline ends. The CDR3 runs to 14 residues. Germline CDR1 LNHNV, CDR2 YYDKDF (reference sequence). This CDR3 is CATSPVGVVYGYTF. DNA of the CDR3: TGTGCCACCAGCCCGGTAGGGGTGGTCTATGGCTACACCTTC. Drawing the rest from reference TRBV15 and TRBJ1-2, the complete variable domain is DAMVIQNPRYQVTQFGKPVTLSCSQTLNHNVMYWYQQKSSQAPKLLFHYYDKDFNNEADTPDNFQSRRPNTSFCFLDIRSPGLGDTAMYLCATSPVGVVYGYTFGSGTRLTVV.

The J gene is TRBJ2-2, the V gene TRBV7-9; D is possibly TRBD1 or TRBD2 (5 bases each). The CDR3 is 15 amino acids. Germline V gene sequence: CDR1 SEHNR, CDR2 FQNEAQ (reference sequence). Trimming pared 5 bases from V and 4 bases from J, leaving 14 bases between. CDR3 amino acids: CASSLEGGGTGELFF. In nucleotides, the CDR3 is TGTGCCAGCAGCCTTGAAGGTGGGGGCACCGGGGAGCTGTTTTTT.

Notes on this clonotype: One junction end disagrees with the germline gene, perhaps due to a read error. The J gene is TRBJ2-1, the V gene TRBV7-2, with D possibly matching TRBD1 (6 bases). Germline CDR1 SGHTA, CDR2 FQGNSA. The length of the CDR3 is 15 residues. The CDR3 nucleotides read TGTGCCAGCACACGGGACATCGCAACATACAGTGAGAAGTTCTTC. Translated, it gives CASTRDIATYSEKFF.

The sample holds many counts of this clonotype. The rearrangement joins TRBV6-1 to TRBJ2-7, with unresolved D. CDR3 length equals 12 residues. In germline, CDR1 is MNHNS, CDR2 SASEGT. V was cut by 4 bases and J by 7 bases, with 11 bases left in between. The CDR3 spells CASSATYGEQYV. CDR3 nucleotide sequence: TGTGCCAGCAGTGCGACGTATGGTGAGCAGTACGTC.